A single sample is the source of the 18 T cell receptor beta chains below, sequenced in a study of post-analysis software for immune sequencing data. Broader study findings: Patients had higher frequencies than controls of about 5 TRBV segments, including TRBV5-6, TRBV5-1 and TRBV20-1.

These receptors have no known antigen. The library was made from cDNA and included unique molecular identifiers. From the PCR reads, TCRdb called clonotypes with MiXCR, one entry per CDR3 protein. The sample records hundreds of thousands of distinct CDR3 sequences, around 50% being singletons. What was sequenced was blood. Receptors originate from a girl between 5 and 17 years old with multiple sclerosis.

This clonotype has a handful of counts. The chain has TRBV6-5 and TRBJ2-1; D call uncertain. The V end lost 6 bases, the J end lost 0 bases, and 12 bases lay between the germline ends. The CDR3 is made up of 15 amino acids. The germline CDR1 and CDR2 sequences are MNHEY and SVGAGI. The CDR3 sequence is CASSLLRSSYNEQFF. In DNA, the CDR3 is TGTGCCAGCAGCCTACTCCGTAGCTCCTACAATGAGCAGTTCTTC.

This chain connects TRBV4-1 to TRBJ1-2, with D unresolved. Trimming removed 0 bases at V and 4 bases at J, with 12 bases between. This CDR3 is built from 15 residues. CDR1 and CDR2 (germline): MGHRA, YSYEKL. CDR3 nucleotide sequence: TGCGCCAGCAGCCAAGATGAAAGGAAACTCTATGGCTACACCTTC. The encoded protein is CASSQDERKLYGYTF.

The chain has TRBV20-1 and TRBJ2-1, with 8 nucleotides matching TRBD2. The CDR3 totals 12 residues. Germline V lookup: CDR1 DFQATT, CDR2 SNEGSKA (reference sequence). The CDR3 sequence is CRAGAGYNEQFF. The DNA of the CDR3 is TGCAGAGCGGGAGCGGGTTACAATGAGCAGTTCTTC.

The chain has TRBV5-1 and TRBJ2-7; 8 bases map to TRBD2. The trim removed 4 bases at V and 7 bases at J, leaving 13 bases unmatched. CDR1 is SGHRS and CDR2 is YFSETQ in the germline V gene. The CDR3 has 15 amino acids. The CDR3 sequence: CASSGRGKRENEQYF. The CDR3 region has the DNA TGCGCCAGCAGCGGGCGGGGGAAGCGGGAGAATGAGCAGTACTTC. Combining the CDR3 with reference TRBV5-1 and TRBJ2-7 gives the whole variable domain KAGVTQTPRYLIKTRGQQVTLSCSPISGHRSVSWYQQTPGQGLQFLFEYFSETQRNKGNFPGRFSGRQFSNSRSEMNVSTLELGDSALYLCASSGRGKRENEQYFGPGTRLTVT.

This clonotype showed up just once. The V gene is TRBV21-1, the J gene TRBJ2-7; the listed D gene, TRBD1, was not tested against the DNA. TRBV21-1 is listed as a pseudogene. The length of the CDR3 is 15 residues. The CDR3 loop is CASPKPRENPYEQYF. As DNA, the CDR3 is TGTGCCAGCCCTAAACCCAGGGAGAACCCCTACGAGCAGTACTTC.

CDR3 residues: CASSLLFTTGELFF. In nucleotides, the CDR3 is TGTGCCAGCAGCTTGCTATTCACGACCGGGGAGCTGTTTTTT. The chain recombines TRBV7-2 with TRBJ2-2, with D uncertain. Germline V CDR1 and CDR2: SGHTA, FQGNSA. The CDR3 runs 14 residues. V dropped 3 bases and J dropped 5 bases, with 10 bases sitting between them.

The chain links TRBV5-1 to TRBJ1-1, with TRBD1 as a possible D gene (5 bases). V lost 2 bases and J 2 bases, leaving 10 bases between the germline ends. The germline gives CDR1 SGHRS, CDR2 YFSETQ. CDR3 length: 14 amino acids. The CDR3, as DNA: TGCGCCAGCAGCTTAGGGACGATAAACACTGAAGCTTTCTTT. This encodes CASSLGTINTEAFF.

The V and J genes are TRBV12-3 or TRBV12-4 and TRBJ2-1; TRBD2 matches 14 bases. The CDR3 sequence is 16 residues long. Trimming at V came to 7 bases and at J to 8 bases, leaving 10 bases not matched to a gene. The CDR3 bases are TGTGCCAGCAACCTACTGGGACTAGCGGGAGTGGATGAGCAGTTCTTC. Translated, it gives CASNLLGLAGVDEQFF.

This clonotype was recorded a few times. The rearrangement links TRBV29-1 to TRBJ2-3, with a tentative D call TRBD1 (5 bases). The germline CDR1 and CDR2 sequences are SQVTM and ANQGSEA. V was pared by 4 bases and J by 0 bases, with 8 bases between. The CDR3 has 13 residues. CDR3 loop: CSVARGSTDTQYF. Here the CDR3 DNA reads TGCAGCGTTGCTAGGGGAAGCACAGATACGCAGTATTTT.

The J gene is TRBJ2-2, the V gene TRBV15, with 9 positions matching TRBD2. After removal of 5 bases from V and 4 bases from J, the junction contained 5 bases not matched to a gene. CDR3 length equals 15 residues. Germline V gene sequence: CDR1 LNHNV, CDR2 YYDKDF (reference sequence). The CDR3 nucleotides are TGTGCCACCAGCCTAGCGGGGACTCGCACCGGGGAGCTGTTTTTT. It codes for CATSLAGTRTGELFF. Based on the CDR3 plus reference TRBV15 and TRBJ2-2, the full variable domain is DAMVIQNPRYQVTQFGKPVTLSCSQTLNHNVMYWYQQKSSQAPKLLFHYYDKDFNNEADTPDNFQSRRPNTSFCFLDIRSPGLGDTAMYLCATSLAGTRTGELFFGEGSRLTVL.

The rearrangement joins TRBV11-2 to TRBJ2-7, with a weak D call TRBD1 (6 bases). Germline CDR1 SGHAT, CDR2 FQNNGV. The CDR3 is made up of 15 amino acids. Trimming stripped 6 bases from V and 4 bases from J, with 19 bases between. In nucleotides, the CDR3 is TGTGCCAGCAGTTTTCAGGGGCCCTTAGGGTACGAGCAGTACTTC. Protein sequence: CASSFQGPLGYEQYF.

The chain has TRBV12-3 or TRBV12-4 and TRBJ1-5, with TRBD1 matching 8 bases. Trimming at V came to 5 bases and at J to 5 bases, leaving 14 bases not matched to a gene. The length of the CDR3 is 17 residues. Here the CDR3 reads CASSPDRVNARDQPQHF. In DNA, the CDR3 is TGTGCCAGCAGTCCGGACAGGGTGAATGCACGGGATCAGCCCCAGCATTTT.

This chain joins TRBV20-1 and TRBJ1-2; possibly TRBD1 for D (5 bases). The germline V gene has CDR1 DFQATT and CDR2 SNEGSKA (reference sequence). The V and J ends lost 3 bases and 2 bases respectively, with 13 bases between them. The CDR3 totals 14 residues. Written as DNA, the CDR3 is TGCAGTGCTAGTCGGGAGGGACTAAACTATGGCTACACCTTC. Translation: CSASREGLNYGYTF.

The V and J genes are TRBV27 and TRBJ2-7, with D possibly being TRBD1 or TRBD2 (5 bases each). Judging by the DNA end, TRBJ2-5 fits better; the J call may be wrong. This CDR3 contains 15 residues. Looked up from germline, CDR1 is MNHEY and CDR2 is SMNVEV (reference sequence). The CDR3 coding sequence is TGTGCCAGCAAAGGGGTTTGGAGGCAGAGTGAGACCCAGTACTTC. Translated, it gives CASKGVWRQSETQYF.

The V call is TRBV7-2, the J call TRBJ1-5; D is unclear. Trimming removed 5 bases at V and 0 bases at J, with 11 bases between. From germline, CDR1 is SGHTA and CDR2 FQGNSA. The CDR3 is 15 amino acids. In nucleotides, the CDR3 is TGTGCCAGCAGCCCCTCGTGGGGTAGCAATCAGCCCCAGCATTTT. Translating gives CASSPSWGSNQPQHF.

The genes are TRBV7-2 and TRBJ2-3; D is possibly TRBD2 (6 bases). V was clipped by 5 bases and J by 1 base, with 10 bases between them. The CDR3 covers 14 residues. CDR1 SGHTA and CDR2 FQGNSA come from the germline V gene. The CDR3 coding sequence is TGTGCCAGCAGCCGGGAGCCACGCACAGATACGCAGTATTTT. It translates to CASSREPRTDTQYF.

V is TRBV29-1 and J is TRBJ2-1; maybe TRBD2 (7 bases). In germline, CDR1 is SQVTM, CDR2 ANQGSEA. This CDR3 region has 16 residues. Trimming cost V 6 bases and J 0 bases, with 18 bases left between them. CDR3 protein: CSVAGGGGISYNEQFF. DNA for the CDR3: TGCAGCGTGGCAGGAGGGGGGGGGATCTCCTACAATGAGCAGTTCTTC.

This sequence joins TRBV7-2 and TRBJ1-4; TRBD1 is a possible D gene (6 bases). The germline V gene encodes CDR1 SGHTA and CDR2 FQGNSA. Deletions cut 5 bases from V and 0 bases from J, with 10 bases between. This CDR3 spans 15 amino acids. CDR3 region: CASSPTGTTNEKLFF. The CDR3 DNA reads TGTGCCAGCAGCCCAACAGGGACAACTAATGAAAAACTGTTTTTT.